This TCR beta chain was identified during a study of OX40 agonist ivuxolimab in advanced cancers. In the study overall: Dose-escalation patients' cancers were hepatocellular carcinoma, melanoma, renal cell or head and neck cancer.

V shed 2 bases and J shed 2 bases, with 10 bases lying between them. CDR3 size: 14 residues. CDR1 and CDR2 (germline): MNHNY, SVGAGI (reference sequence). Profiling relied on immunoSEQ multiplex PCR, and the TCRdb table lists in-frame clones only, not all of them. The data contain some 40,000 clones, 80% of them singletons. Individuals having autoimmune disease history or systemic immunosuppression were not enrolled. Material: CD4+ or CD8+ T cells sorted from blood, obtained in a trial of the OX40 agonist ivuxolimab. The clonotype originates from an adult with an advanced solid tumor such as melanoma, head and neck, liver or kidney cancer. V and J are TRBV6-6 and TRBJ2-7; no reliable D call. CDR3 sequence: CASSYTSPAYEQYF. The CDR3 DNA follows: TGTGCCAGCAGTTACACTTCCCCAGCCTACGAGCAGTACTTC.